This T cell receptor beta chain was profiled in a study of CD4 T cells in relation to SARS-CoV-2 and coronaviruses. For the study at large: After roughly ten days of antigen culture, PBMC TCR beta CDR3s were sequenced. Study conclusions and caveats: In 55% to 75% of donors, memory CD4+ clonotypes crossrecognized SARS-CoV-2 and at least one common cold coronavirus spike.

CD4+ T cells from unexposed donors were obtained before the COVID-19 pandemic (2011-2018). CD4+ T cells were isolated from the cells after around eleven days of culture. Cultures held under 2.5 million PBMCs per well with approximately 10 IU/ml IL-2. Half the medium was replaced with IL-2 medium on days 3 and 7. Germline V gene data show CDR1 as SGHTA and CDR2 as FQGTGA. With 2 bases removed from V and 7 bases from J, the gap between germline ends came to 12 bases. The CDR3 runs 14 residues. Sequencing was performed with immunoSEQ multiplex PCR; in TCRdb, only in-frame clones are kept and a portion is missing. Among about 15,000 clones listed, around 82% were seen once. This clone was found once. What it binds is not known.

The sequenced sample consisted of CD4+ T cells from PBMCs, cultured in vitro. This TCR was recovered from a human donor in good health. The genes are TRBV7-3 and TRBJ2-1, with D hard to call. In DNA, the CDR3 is TGTGCCAGCAGCTTAGGTGCCTCTACTAATGAGCAGTTCTTC. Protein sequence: CASSLGASTNEQFF.